This TCR beta chain is from a study of T cell responses to AZD1222 COVID-19 vaccine. Germline CDR1 is MGHRA and CDR2 is YSYEKL. J gave up 9 bases and V 5 bases, and 7 bases lay outside the gene matches. The CDR3 covers 15 residues. Sequencing was performed with immunoSEQ multiplex PCR; in TCRdb, only in-frame clones are kept and a portion is missing. The table shows tens of thousands of clones, with 84% occurring only once. Comments on this clone: Its specificity is not known.

The study's findings and limits: Clonal diversity may have been underestimated in mostly white British donors. At 160-218 and 743-854, vaccine-associated CD4 TCRs were dominant, and they spanned spike.

The J gene is TRBJ2-1, the V gene TRBV4-1; 13 nucleotides agree with TRBD2. This TCR was sampled from an adult in good health. The specimen was peripheral blood, collected on day 0 of AZD1222 vaccination. The CDR3 loop reads CASSEGLAGAGEQFF. The CDR3 DNA reads as TGCGCCAGCAGCGAAGGACTAGCGGGAGCTGGTGAGCAGTTCTTC.